This T cell receptor (beta chain) was identified in a study of blood T cell repertoires in COVID-19. The wider study: Acute-phase and convalescent COVID-19 samples originated in the United States, Italy and Spain. T cells, B-cell-depleted T cells, or PBMCs supplied cDNA or gDNA.

Germline assignment: CDR1 KGHSH and CDR2 LQKENI. This CDR3 contains 19 residues. V dropped 3 bases and J dropped 6; count of bases not matched to a gene: 19. Here immunoSEQ multiplex PCR was the method, and the copy in TCRdb shows in-frame clones only, minus some. The table includes around 230,000 clones, 80% to 90% detected once. Sequences were obtained from peripheral blood. The chain links TRBV18 to TRBJ2-1, with 8 bases matching TRBD1. The receptor's source is a woman in her thirties or forties with active or convalescent COVID-19. This CDR3 reads CASSPNRQGAVGVINEQFF. The CDR3 DNA follows: TGTGCCAGCTCACCCAATCGCCAGGGGGCAGTGGGGGTTATCAATGAGCAGTTCTTC.